This TCR beta chain is from a study of somatic mutations in cytotoxic T cells in rheumatoid arthritis (dated by TCRdb to about 2017). The study in broad terms: Right after diagnosis and prior to the start of any treatment, roughly 33 ml EDTA of peripheral blood was drawn from patients. Some V beta antibody-stained T-cell populations were flow-sorted on a FACSAria II or Sony SH800 at nearly 100% purity, and sorted V beta1+ cells also underwent TCRB sequencing. To characterize clonality, the study used TCRB deep sequencing while asking whether somatic mutations are carried by expanded CD8+ T-cell clones in newly diagnosed, untreated rheumatoid arthritis. A total of roughly 60 rheumatoid arthritis patients and 20 to 25 healthy controls underwent TCRB deep sequencing. Patients and controls did not essentially differ in median age, which was nearly identical between the groups. Overall study results and their limits: It was unknown which antigens the expanded CD8+ clones targeted, and their absence from virus-specific databases did not exclude viral specificity. An increase of CD8+ clonality with age was seen in patients (Spearman r of about 0.45) but not in healthy controls. The largest CD8+ clone made up more than 20% of CD8+ cells in about an eighth of the 65 patients, and blood and synovial fluid shared several identical CD8+ TCRB sequences. No adjustment for multiple comparisons was made for the slight TRBV07 underrepresentation in patients. There was no significant difference in CD8+ T-cell clonality between rheumatoid arthritis patients and age-matched healthy controls.

In the case of this clone: The antigen it binds to is not known. Within one base of it there is no much larger clone, and no base qualities were kept.

On an AutoMACS, CD4+ and CD8+ cells were isolated via positive magnetic bead selection, and their purity was verified by flow cytometry. Initial screening for clonal expansions relied on flow cytometry with a TCR V beta antibody panel, after which sorted CD8+ fractions underwent TCRB deep sequencing for characterization. Isolation of peripheral blood mononuclear cells was done through Ficoll-Paque PLUS density gradient separation. Nucleospin Tissue or Tissue XS kits were used to extract DNA from CD4-enriched, CD8-enriched or PBMC samples, and a Qubit 2.0 fluorometer was used for quantification. The immunoSEQ assay was applied to genomic DNA for TCRB CDR3 sequencing. The study's own analysis went as follows. Patient CD8+ clones larger than 1% were compared against published virus-specific TCRB sequences, and only a few matched. The analyses included only productive TCRB rearrangements. Clonality was expressed as a Shannon entropy-based productive clonality index, with each clone defined by a unique TCRB CDR3 sequence. To calculate repertoire overlap between two samples, the template counts of each clone were considered relative to each sample's total templates. Flow cytometry-measured V-gene usage correlated with V-gene usage from TCRB sequencing, with a Spearman r of approximately 0.66. TCRdb's version of the immuneACCESS table is confined to in-frame rearrangements and falls short of the full clone set. An unresolved V gene accounts for under half of the shortfall where checked; the remainder is of unknown origin. V and J calls and clone size come straight from that table; D and trimming were deduced from the DNA. In all, the sample holds about 29,000 clones, and around 90% of those were seen once. The ten largest clones add up to about 10% of the sample.

CDR1 and CDR2, looked up from the germline V gene, are ENHRY and SYGVKD. Counted from cysteine to phenylalanine, this CDR3 has 16 amino acids. Kept here is only the CDR3 DNA, which spans 48 bases and is read in frame from base 1. Relative to germline, V is missing 7 bases and J is missing 0 bases, with 5 bases of the junction outside any gene match. The sample taken for sequencing was CD8+ T cells sorted from blood. This receptor chain uses TRBV10-3 and TRBJ2-3; 12 junctional bases match TRBD2. This TCR was recovered from an adult with rheumatoid arthritis. The CDR3 corresponds to CAITATSGRSTDTQYF. The sequence in DNA is TGTGCCATCACTGCCACTAGCGGGAGGAGCACAGATACGCAGTATTTT.